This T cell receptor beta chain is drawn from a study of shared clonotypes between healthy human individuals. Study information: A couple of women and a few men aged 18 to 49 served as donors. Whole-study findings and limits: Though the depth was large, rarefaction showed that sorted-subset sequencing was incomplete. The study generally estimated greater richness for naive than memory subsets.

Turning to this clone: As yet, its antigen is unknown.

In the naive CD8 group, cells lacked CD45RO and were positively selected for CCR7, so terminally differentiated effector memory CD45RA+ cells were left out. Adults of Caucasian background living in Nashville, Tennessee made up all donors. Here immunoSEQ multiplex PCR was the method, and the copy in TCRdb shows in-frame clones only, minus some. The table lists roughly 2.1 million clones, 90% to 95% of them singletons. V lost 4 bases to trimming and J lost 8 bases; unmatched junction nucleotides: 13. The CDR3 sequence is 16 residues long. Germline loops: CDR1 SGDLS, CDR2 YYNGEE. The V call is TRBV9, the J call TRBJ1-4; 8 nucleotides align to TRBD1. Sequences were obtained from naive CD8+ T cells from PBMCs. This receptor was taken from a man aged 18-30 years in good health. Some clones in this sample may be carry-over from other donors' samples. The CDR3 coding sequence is TGTGCCAGCAGCCCCACGACAGGGGTGGAAAAAGAAAAACTGTTTTTT. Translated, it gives CASSPTTGVEKEKLFF.